Reported below is one T cell receptor (beta chain). CDR1 LNHDA and CDR2 SQIVND come from the germline V gene (reference sequence). The CDR3 is 16 residues long. V shed 4 bases and J 1 base; nucleotides not matched to a gene: 9. This entry belongs to a study of blood T cell repertoires in COVID-19. For the study at large: From the United States, Italy and Spain came samples of acute and convalescent COVID-19. Nucleic acid was either cDNA or gDNA, and it came from T cells, B-cell-depleted T cells, or PBMCs.

Per the authors' pipeline: The assay estimated nucleated cells by amplifying reference gene primers. The protocol was immunoSEQ multiplex PCR, while the TCRdb copy is restricted to in-frame clones and leaves out a portion. V, J and clone size derive from that table, while D and trimming were established from the DNA sequence. The profile shows about 180,000 clones, around 83% of them singletons. The chain carries TRBV19 and TRBJ1-1, with 7 bases aligning to TRBD1. The sequenced sample consisted of peripheral blood. The clonotype comes from a woman in her seventies with COVID-19, enrolled during active disease. This chain's CDR3 is CASSKAATGWNTEAFF. The CDR3 nucleotides read TGTGCCAGTAGTAAAGCCGCGACAGGGTGGAACACTGAAGCTTTCTTT.